The present T cell receptor beta chain was sequenced within a study of T cell clonality in common variable immunodeficiency. Notes on the study in general: In common variable immunodeficiency, TCR beta chains reportedly carried fewer deletions and N-nucleotide insertions. TCRbeta clonality was increased in CVID versus healthy controls.

The CDR3 length is 15 residues. Trimming pared 3 bases from V and 3 bases from J, leaving 14 bases between. Germline V gene lookup returns CDR1 KGHSH and CDR2 LQKENI. Clones were read by immunoSEQ multiplex PCR, and TCRdb kept only the in-frame ones, dropping some. The sample yields about 28,000 clones, without any singletons. Patients and controls were mostly of Caucasian heritage. The sample holds many counts of this clone. No antigen is known for it. With the read ending 3 residues before the CDR3 end, the germline J gene is used to fill in that end. Specimen: peripheral blood mononuclear cells. This TCR was recovered from a person aged 18 to 75 in good health. This sequence joins TRBV18 and TRBJ2-5, with TRBD2 as a possible D gene (6 bases). The CDR3 DNA, read in part, is TGTGCCAGCTCACCCCCCCGTGGAGGGGAAGAGACC. It specifies CASSPPRGGEET. Given in full, the CDR3 is CASSPPRGGEETQYF.